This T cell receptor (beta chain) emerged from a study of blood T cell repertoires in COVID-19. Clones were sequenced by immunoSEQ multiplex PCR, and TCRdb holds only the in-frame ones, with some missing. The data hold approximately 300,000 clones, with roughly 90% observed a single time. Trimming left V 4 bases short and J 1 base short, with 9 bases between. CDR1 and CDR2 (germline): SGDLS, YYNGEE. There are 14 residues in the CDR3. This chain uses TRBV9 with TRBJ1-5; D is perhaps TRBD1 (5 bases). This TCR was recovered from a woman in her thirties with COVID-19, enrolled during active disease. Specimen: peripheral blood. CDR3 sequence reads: CASSRGLSNQPQHF. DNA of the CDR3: TGTGCCAGCAGCCGGGGACTGAGCAATCAGCCCCAGCATTTT.